The 22 T cell receptor beta chains reported below all come from one sample, sequenced in a study of T cell responses to AZD1222 COVID-19 vaccine. Sequencing used immunoSEQ multiplex PCR; TCRdb keeps in-frame clones, though not all of them. This sample has 150,000 to 200,000 clones, with around 90% found just once. The source material was peripheral blood, sampled 28 days after the second AZD1222 dose. These receptors were obtained from an adult who received the AZD1222 COVID-19 vaccine.

The V and J genes are TRBV27 and TRBJ2-7, with D possibly matching TRBD1 (5 bases). V shed 5 bases and J shed 0 bases, with 17 bases lying between them. This CDR3 is 16 amino acids long. Germline V gene lookup returns CDR1 MNHEY and CDR2 SMNVEV (reference sequence). This CDR3 reads CASSTRGDLDSYEQYF. For the CDR3, the DNA is TGTGCCAGCAGTACAAGGGGCGACCTAGACTCCTACGAGCAGTACTTC.

J is TRBJ1-4 and V is TRBV25-1, with a weak D call TRBD1 (5 bases). The ends were cut back, 1 base at V and 5 bases at J, with 11 bases in the middle. The CDR3 consists of 15 residues. CDR1 MGHDK and CDR2 SYGVNS come from the germline V gene. CDR3 loop: CASSEWGEGNEKLFF. The DNA for the CDR3 is TGTGCCAGCAGTGAATGGGGGGAGGGGAATGAAAAACTGTTTTTT. The full variable domain, rest sourced from reference TRBV25-1 and TRBJ1-4, is EADIYQTPRYLVIGTGKKITLECSQTMGHDKMYWYQQDPGMELHLIHYSYGVNSTEKGDLSSESTVSRIRTEHFPLTLESARPSHTSQYLCASSEWGEGNEKLFFGSGTQLSVL.

The rearrangement uses TRBV7-9 and TRBJ2-5, with 8 positions matching TRBD1. Germline lookup yields CDR1 SEHNR and CDR2 FQNEAQ (reference sequence). The CDR3 spans 13 residues. V trimming: 5 bases; J trimming: 9 bases; junction bases outside the gene matches: 8. This chain's CDR3 is CASSPGQGAAQYF. CDR3 bases: TGTGCCAGCAGCCCCGGACAGGGTGCAGCCCAGTACTTC.

The chain uses TRBV7-3 and TRBJ2-3; 14 nucleotides align to TRBD2. Unmatched junction bases numbered 4, after V lost 5 bases and J lost 6 bases. Looked up from germline, CDR1 is SGHTA and CDR2 is FQGTGA. The CDR3 sequence is 15 residues long. For the CDR3, the DNA is TGTGCCAGCAGCCCGGGACTAGCGGGAGCGGATACGCAGTATTTT. Amino acids: CASSPGLAGADTQYF.

This chain joins TRBV5-6 and TRBJ1-2, with 7 positions matching TRBD1. This CDR3 comprises 16 residues. The J segment lost 7 bases and the V segment lost 4 bases, leaving 16 bases of the junction unmatched. CDR1 and CDR2 (germline): SGHDT, YYEEEE. The CDR3 sequence is CASSPIGEEQGTGYTF. The DNA for the CDR3 is TGTGCCAGCAGCCCAATTGGGGAAGAACAGGGGACTGGCTACACCTTC.

The V call is TRBV7-2, the J call TRBJ2-3, with D perhaps being TRBD1 or TRBD2 (6 bases each). The germline V gene encodes CDR1 SGHTA and CDR2 FQGNSA. The CDR3 length is 15 residues. With 0 bases removed from V and 2 bases from J, the gap between germline ends came to 9 bases. DNA of the CDR3: TGTGCCAGCAGCTTAGCCGGGGGCAACACAGATACGCAGTATTTT. Its protein product is CASSLAGGNTDTQYF.

The chain uses TRBV3-1 (or the pseudogene TRBV3-2) and TRBJ1-2; a weak D match, TRBD1 (5 bases). V was cut by 5 bases and J by 5 bases, with 6 bases left in between. CDR3 length equals 11 residues. In germline, CDR1 is LGHDT, CDR2 YNNKEL (reference sequence). This chain's CDR3 is CASSGGYGYTF. For the CDR3, the DNA is TGTGCCAGCAGCGGGGGATATGGCTACACCTTC.

The chain couples TRBV14 to TRBJ1-2; D is perhaps TRBD1 (6 bases). CDR3 size: 14 residues. CDR1 and CDR2 from the germline V gene are SGHDN and FVKESK. Trimming left V 0 bases short and J 5 bases short, with 10 bases between. The DNA of the CDR3 is TGTGCCAGCAGCCAAGATAGGGGGTTATATGGCTACACCTTC. Its translation is CASSQDRGLYGYTF.

This chain connects TRBV5-1 to TRBJ2-1; D may correspond to TRBD1 or TRBD2 (6 bases each). The CDR3 is 14 amino acids. Per germline, CDR1 SGHRS and CDR2 YFSETQ. V lost 2 bases to trimming and J lost 7 bases, with 13 bases between them. CDR3 DNA: TGCGCCAGCAGCTTATGGGGGGCGGCAAATGAGCAGTTCTTC. This gives the protein CASSLWGAANEQFF.

The V and J genes are TRBV6-5 and TRBJ1-2, with 9 bases matching TRBD1. CDR3 length: 14 residues. Trimming at V came to 5 bases and at J to 6 bases, leaving 7 bases not matched to a gene. The V gene's germline CDR1 is MNHEY and CDR2 SVGAGI. CDR3: CASSRDRAFHGYTF. The CDR3 nucleotides read TGTGCCAGCAGTAGGGACAGGGCGTTTCATGGCTACACCTTC.

The V and J genes are TRBV5-6 and TRBJ1-1, with no clear D. This CDR3 comprises 14 residues. CDR1 is SGHDT, CDR2 YYEEEE, per germline. V dropped 3 bases and J dropped 1 base, with 10 bases sitting between them. CDR3 region: CASSYFSGNTEAFF. The CDR3 DNA sequence: TGTGCCAGCAGCTACTTCTCGGGGAACACTGAAGCTTTCTTT.

The genes are TRBV2 and TRBJ1-2; possible D gene TRBD1, 6 bases. From germline, CDR1 is SNHLY and CDR2 FYNNEI. The V end was cut by 6 bases, the J end by 4 bases, with 21 bases between. The CDR3 length is 16 residues. Here the CDR3 DNA reads TGTGCCAGCAGGCCGATGGGGGGGGCCGGTTTCTATGGCTACACCTTC. It specifies CASRPMGGAGFYGYTF.

J is TRBJ1-5 and V is TRBV27; tentative D call: TRBD1 (6 bases). Germline CDR1 and CDR2: MNHEY and SMNVEV (reference sequence). The CDR3 runs to 14 residues. The V and J ends lost 5 bases and 3 bases respectively, with 11 bases between them. The CDR3 sequence: CASSLGQPNQPQHF. CDR3 DNA sequence: TGTGCCAGCAGTCTAGGACAGCCCAATCAGCCCCAGCATTTT.

This chain connects TRBV29-1 to TRBJ1-2; 7 nucleotides agree with TRBD1. Germline CDR1 is SQVTM and CDR2 is ANQGSEA. The length of the CDR3 is 13 residues. Unmatched junction bases numbered 9, after V lost 7 bases and J lost 4 bases. The CDR3 reads CSARTGETYGYTF. CDR3 coding DNA: TGCAGCGCCCGGACAGGTGAAACCTATGGCTACACCTTC.

The V and J genes are TRBV7-8 and TRBJ2-7; D could derive from TRBD1 or TRBD2 (5 bases each). Trimming took off 4 bases at V and 1 base at J, with 11 bases between the two ends. CDR3 length: 14 residues. Looked up from germline, CDR1 is SGHVS and CDR2 is FQNEAQ. The CDR3, as DNA: TGTGCCAGCAGCTACCGGGACGGATCCTACGAGCAGTACTTC. This encodes CASSYRDGSYEQYF.

The chain uses TRBV11-2 and TRBJ1-1; 7 bases align to TRBD1. V lost 5 bases and J lost 11; bases outside the gene matches: 17. The CDR3 is made up of 15 amino acids. Looked up from germline, CDR1 is SGHAT and CDR2 is FQNNGV. The CDR3 DNA reads TGTGCCAGCAGCGGGCCCAGGGGGATTTCGGATGGCGCTTTCTTT. Translation gives CASSGPRGISDGAFF.

This chain links TRBV11-3 with TRBJ2-1; D gene uncertain. Trimming removed 5 bases from V and 3 bases from J, with 14 bases in between. This CDR3 comprises 15 residues. Looked up from germline, CDR1 is SGHNT and CDR2 is YENEEA. CDR3 sequence (DNA): TGTGCCAGCAGCCCGAGAGAAGCCAGCTACAATGAGCAGTTCTTC. It is translated as CASSPREASYNEQFF.

The chain carries TRBV11-2 and TRBJ1-2; no definite D call. Trimming took off 0 bases at V and 4 bases at J, with 3 bases between the two ends. CDR1 and CDR2 from the germline V gene are SGHAT and FQNNGV. The CDR3 sequence is 12 residues long. The CDR3 coding sequence is TGTGCCAGCAGCTTAGACCGCTATGGCTACACCTTC. It translates to CASSLDRYGYTF.

V and J are TRBV6-5 and TRBJ1-1; D is ambiguous. Germline V gene sequence: CDR1 MNHEY, CDR2 SVGAGI. The CDR3 length is 13 residues. Between the trimmed V and J ends, which lost 7 bases and 1 base, there was a span of 10 bases. CDR3 coding DNA: TGTGCCAGCACCTTGACACCGAACACTGAAGCTTTCTTT. Translated, it gives CASTLTPNTEAFF.

The J gene is TRBJ1-1, the V gene TRBV2, with 8 bases lining up with TRBD1. The CDR3 has 17 amino acids. Germline trimming cut 0 bases from V and 2 bases from J; bases unmatched to any gene: 8. The germline V gene has CDR1 SNHLY and CDR2 FYNNEI. The CDR3 bases are TGTGCCAGCAGTGAAGCGCCAGTGACAGGGGTAAACACTGAAGCTTTCTTT. It is translated as CASSEAPVTGVNTEAFF.

The rearrangement uses TRBV30 and TRBJ2-7; tentatively, D is TRBD1 (6 bases). V shed 0 bases and J shed 0 bases, with 12 bases lying between them. The germline V gene has CDR1 GTSNPN and CDR2 SVGIG (reference sequence). CDR3 length equals 15 residues. The CDR3 DNA sequence: TGTGCCTGGAGTGTAGTCGACAGGATCTCCTACGAGCAGTACTTC. Translation gives CAWSVVDRISYEQYF.

The chain employs TRBV2 and TRBJ2-5; D is unresolved. CDR3 length: 11 residues. V shed 7 bases and J shed 5 bases, with 8 bases lying between them. Germline CDR1 reads SNHLY; CDR2 reads FYNNEI. The CDR3 spells CASNLWETQYF. CDR3 in DNA: TGTGCCAGCAACCTCTGGGAGACCCAGTACTTC.